Listed below are T cell receptor beta chains from one sample, sequenced in a study of T-cell reconstitution after alpha-beta-depleted transplantation in children. TCRdb itself ran the PCR reads through MiXCR, one entry per CDR3 protein. The repertoire holds roughly 220,000 distinct CDR3 sequences, about 8.7% seen once, with approximately 40% in the top ten. Sequenced here: PBMCs, mostly from graft donor cells, sampled 360 days after TCRalphabeta/CD19-depleted stem cell transplant. The source of these receptors is a male patient aged 2-10 years who had a stem cell transplant for acute myeloid leukemia, so the T cells may come from the graft donor. Each CDR3 is given with its conserved first and last residue. The order of the fields is clone size, D gene, CDR3 length, V gene, J gene, CDR3 DNA, CDR3 protein. The D gene is left open where the match is weak. For some rows the clone size is stated as once, few or many, or as a class when expanded; others skip it.

clone_size: -
d_call: -
cdr3_length: 14
v_call: TRBV11-2
j_call: TRBJ2-2
cdr3_nt: TGTGCCAGCAGCGACTACGCGAACACCGGGGAGCTGTTTTTT
cdr3_aa: CASSDYANTGELFF

clone_size: -
d_call: -
cdr3_length: 15
v_call: TRBV3-1
j_call: TRBJ1-2
cdr3_nt: TGTGCCAGCAGCCATCTGGAGGGGGGAAGGAATGGCTACACCTTC
cdr3_aa: CASSHLEGGRNGYTF

clone_size: -
d_call: -
cdr3_length: 16
v_call: TRBV7-9
j_call: TRBJ2-6
cdr3_nt: TGTGCCAGCAGCTCCCCTGACCCGACTGGGGCCAACGTCCTGACTTTC
cdr3_aa: CASSSPDPTGANVLTF

clone_size: many
d_call: -
cdr3_length: 15
v_call: TRBV12-3/TRBV12-4
j_call: TRBJ1-5
cdr3_nt: TGTGCCAGCAGTCCCGAGGGATTTAGCAATCAGCCCCAGCATTTT
cdr3_aa: CASSPEGFSNQPQHF

clone_size: -
d_call: -
cdr3_length: 19
v_call: TRBV5-4
j_call: TRBJ2-2
cdr3_nt: TGTGCCAGCAGCTTGTGGGACCGTTCAATCAGGGCGAACACCGGGGAGCTGTTTTTT
cdr3_aa: CASSLWDRSIRANTGELFF

clone_size: few
d_call: TRBD2
cdr3_length: 16
v_call: TRBV7-2
j_call: TRBJ2-3
cdr3_nt: TGTGCCAGCAGCTTAGCTCTAGCGGGGGGGCAGGATACGCAGTATTTT
cdr3_aa: CASSLALAGGQDTQYF

clone_size: few
d_call: -
cdr3_length: 12
v_call: TRBV7-8
j_call: TRBJ2-1
cdr3_nt: TGTGCCAGCAGCTTTCTTGCCAATGAGCAGTTCTTC
cdr3_aa: CASSFLANEQFF

clone_size: -
d_call: -
cdr3_length: 14
v_call: TRBV10-3
j_call: TRBJ1-2
cdr3_nt: TGTGCCATCAGTGATGACGGGGAGAACTATGGCTACACCTTC
cdr3_aa: CAISDDGENYGYTF

clone_size: -
d_call: -
cdr3_length: 15
v_call: TRBV7-3
j_call: TRBJ2-2
cdr3_nt: TGTGCCAGCAGTAAAAACCGGGACGACACCGGGGAGCTGTTTTTT
cdr3_aa: CASSKNRDDTGELFF

clone_size: -
d_call: -
cdr3_length: 13
v_call: TRBV7-2
j_call: TRBJ1-2
cdr3_nt: TGTGCCAGCAGCTTCAGGGTGGGCTATGGCTACACCTTC
cdr3_aa: CASSFRVGYGYTF

clone_size: many
d_call: TRBD2
cdr3_length: 14
v_call: TRBV5-1
j_call: TRBJ2-3
cdr3_nt: TGCGCCAGCAGACCGGGACTAGCAAGAGATACGCAGTATTTT
cdr3_aa: CASRPGLARDTQYF

clone_size: many
d_call: -
cdr3_length: 14
v_call: TRBV5-1
j_call: TRBJ2-2
cdr3_nt: TGCGCCAGCAGCTGGGGGACCGTTCACGGGGAGCTGTTTTTT
cdr3_aa: CASSWGTVHGELFF

clone_size: -
d_call: -
cdr3_length: 15
v_call: TRBV20-1
j_call: TRBJ2-7
cdr3_nt: TGCAGTGCTCTTACAGCGGTGGACGGCCCCTACGAGCAGTACTTC
cdr3_aa: CSALTAVDGPYEQYF

clone_size: many
d_call: -
cdr3_length: 18
v_call: TRBV4-2
j_call: TRBJ2-2
cdr3_nt: TGTGCCAGCAGCCAACTCCCCGGACACCAACCCCCGACCGGGGAGCTGTTTTTT
cdr3_aa: CASSQLPGHQPPTGELFF

clone_size: -
d_call: TRBD2
cdr3_length: 19
v_call: TRBV10-3
j_call: TRBJ2-3
cdr3_nt: TGTGCCATCAGTGAGTTGGGCCGCAGTCTAGCGGGGAAGGCAGATACGCAGTATTTT
cdr3_aa: CAISELGRSLAGKADTQYF

clone_size: -
d_call: -
cdr3_length: 15
v_call: TRBV18
j_call: TRBJ2-3
cdr3_nt: TGTGCCAGCGGAGGGGCCTTACAGGGGACAGATACGCAGTATTTT
cdr3_aa: CASGGALQGTDTQYF

clone_size: many
d_call: TRBD2
cdr3_length: 15
v_call: TRBV5-1
j_call: TRBJ2-1
cdr3_nt: TGCGCCAGCAGCCTAATAGCGGGGACCATCAATGAGCAGTTCTTC
cdr3_aa: CASSLIAGTINEQFF

clone_size: many
d_call: -
cdr3_length: 15
v_call: TRBV5-1
j_call: TRBJ2-1
cdr3_nt: TGCGCCAGCAGCAAGAAGCGCCCGTCCTACAATGAGCAGTTCTTC
cdr3_aa: CASSKKRPSYNEQFF

clone_size: many
d_call: -
cdr3_length: 15
v_call: TRBV20-1
j_call: TRBJ1-2
cdr3_nt: TGCAGTGCTTCACGAACCCCCGGGGGCGCGTTTGGCTACACCTTC
cdr3_aa: CSASRTPGGAFGYTF

clone_size: many
d_call: TRBD1
cdr3_length: 15
v_call: TRBV6-5
j_call: TRBJ1-2
cdr3_nt: TGTGCCAGCAGTTACTCGACAGGGAACGGGGATGGCTACACCTTC
cdr3_aa: CASSYSTGNGDGYTF